Listed below are T cell receptor beta chains from one sample, sequenced in a study of cytomegalovirus exposure and HLA in healthy donors. Generated by immunoSEQ multiplex PCR, the TCRdb table keeps only in-frame clones and is missing some. The sample lists 150,000 or so clones, 70% to 80% occurring once. The sample consisted of PBMCs. These receptors came from a man between 18 and 35 years old in good health and CMV-seropositive. The CDR3 runs from the conserved cysteine through the conserved F or W. A D gene is named only where the DNA matches it firmly. A row's size may be missing; if present it is once, few, many or a size class.

J gene	V gene	D gene	clone size	CDR3 DNA	CDR3 protein
TRBJ2-2	TRBV15	TRBD1	few	TGTGCCACCAGCAGAGCCACAGGGGACATCGGGGAGCTGTTTTTT	CATSRATGDIGELFF
TRBJ1-2	TRBV19	TRBD1	.	TGTGCCAGTAGTCGCCGGGACAGATCTAACTATGGCTACACCTTC	CASSRRDRSNYGYTF
TRBJ1-5	TRBV7-2	.	.	TGTGCCAGCAGCTTATCGACAGAAAGCAATCAGCCCCAGCATTTT	CASSLSTESNQPQHF
TRBJ2-7	TRBV27	.	.	TGTGCCAGCAGTTACCGACAGGGAGGCTCCTACGAGCAGTACTTC	CASSYRQGGSYEQYF
TRBJ2-7	TRBV11-2	.	.	TGTGCCACCGTGTATACAGGTGGCGGGACCGGAAACGAGCAGTACTTC	CATVYTGGGTGNEQYF
TRBJ2-2	TRBV6-1	.	.	TGTGCCAGCAGTGAACCCAGACTAGTGAACACCGGGGAGCTGTTTTTT	CASSEPRLVNTGELFF
TRBJ1-2	TRBV6-6	TRBD1	.	TGTGCCAGCAGTTCGACAGGGTTACACTATGGCTACACCTTC	CASSSTGLHYGYTF
TRBJ2-7	TRBV11-2	.	few	TGTGCCAGCAGCTTAGGACAGGCCGCCTACGAGCAGTACTTC	CASSLGQAAYEQYF
TRBJ1-5	TRBV25-1	.	.	TGTGCCAGCAGTCCGGACAGTCCCAATCAGCCCCAGCATTTT	CASSPDSPNQPQHF
TRBJ2-2	TRBV5-8	TRBD2	.	TGTGCCAGCAGCACCGAGACTAGCCAGAACACCGGGGAGCTGTTTTTT	CASSTETSQNTGELFF
TRBJ2-3	TRBV30	.	.	TGTGCCTGGAGTGTAGGGGGAGATACGCAGTATTTT	CAWSVGGDTQYF
TRBJ1-1	TRBV28	.	.	TGTGCCAGCAGTTTACCGGGGGGAAGGAAGAACACTGAAGCTTTCTTT	CASSLPGGRKNTEAFF
TRBJ2-5	TRBV5-6	TRBD1	.	TGTGCCAGCAGCCGGGACAGACAGTACCAAGAGACCCAGTACTTC	CASSRDRQYQETQYF
TRBJ1-5	TRBV6-1	.	once	TGTGCCAGCAGTAACATGGACAGCCGCAATCAGCCCCAGCATTTT	CASSNMDSRNQPQHF
TRBJ2-1	TRBV7-9	.	few	TGTGCCAGCAGCCCCGTCCTGAGCTCCTACAATGAGCAGTTCTTC	CASSPVLSSYNEQFF
TRBJ1-2	TRBV7-3	.	.	TGTGCCAGCAGCTTACTCGGGGGGGGCGGCTACATCTTC	CASSLLGGGGYIF
TRBJ2-3	TRBV6-6	TRBD1	few	TGTGCCAGCAGTTATGACAGGGTAACAGATACGCAGTATTTT	CASSYDRVTDTQYF
TRBJ2-7	TRBV4-3	.	.	TGCGCCAGCAGCCAAGCAACCGGGTCCTCCTACGAGCAGTACTTC	CASSQATGSSYEQYF
TRBJ1-2	TRBV6-5	.	.	TGTGCCAGCAGTTACTCGCAAGGCAGGGATGGCTACACCTTC	CASSYSQGRDGYTF
TRBJ2-7	TRBV29-1	.	.	TGCAGCGTTGCGGTGGGGGGATCCTACGAGCAGTACTTC	CSVAVGGSYEQYF
TRBJ2-2	TRBV7-9	.	.	TGTGCCAGCAGCCCAATGACTCTCACAGGGGAGCTGTTTTTT	CASSPMTLTGELFF
TRBJ2-1	TRBV9	TRBD1	.	TGTGCCAGCAGCGCAACAGGGGGCGCGGGATCCTCCTACAATGAGCAGTTCTTC	CASSATGGAGSSYNEQFF
TRBJ1-5	TRBV29-1	.	.	TGCAGCGTTGCGGGGGGGAATCAGCCCCAGCATTTT	CSVAGGNQPQHF
TRBJ1-6	TRBV28	.	few	TGTGCCAGCAAAGGGGGAACCAATTCACCCCTCCACTTT	CASKGGTNSPLHF
TRBJ2-7	TRBV6-1	.	.	TGTGCCAGCAGTGAAGGCAGGAATACCTACGAGCAGTACTTC	CASSEGRNTYEQYF
TRBJ2-1	TRBV2	.	.	TGTGCCAGCAGTAAGAGGGAGGTGGGGAATGAGCAGTTCTTC	CASSKREVGNEQFF
TRBJ1-4	TRBV4-1	.	.	TGCGCCAGCAGCCAAGTCAACCGGGTGAATGAAAAACTGTTTTTT	CASSQVNRVNEKLFF
TRBJ1-2	TRBV7-2	.	.	TGTGCCAGCAATACACAATACTATGGCTACACCTTC	CASNTQYYGYTF
TRBJ2-7	TRBV6-5	TRBD1	.	TGTGCCAGCAGTTACTTTGGACAGGGGATCTACGAGCAGTACTTC	CASSYFGQGIYEQYF
TRBJ2-3	TRBV5-1	.	.	TGCGCCTGTACTAGTGGGCAGAGCACAGATACGCAGTATTTT	CACTSGQSTDTQYF
TRBJ2-7	TRBV11-2	.	.	TGTGCCAGCAGTTCCATAGTGGGGGCTAGCTCCTACGAGCAGTACTTC	CASSSIVGASSYEQYF
TRBJ1-1	TRBV6-5	TRBD1	.	TGTGCCAGCAGTTACTCGACAGGGGCGGAAGCTTTCTTT	CASSYSTGAEAFF
TRBJ2-2	TRBV19	TRBD1	.	TGTGCCAGTGGGACAGAACCCACCGGGGAGCTGTTTTTT	CASGTEPTGELFF
TRBJ1-1	TRBV6-6	.	.	TGTGCCAGCAGTTACTCGACCGCAGGTGAAGCTTTCTTT	CASSYSTAGEAFF
TRBJ1-1	TRBV29-1	TRBD1	.	TGCAGCGGGGGACAGGGGGCGCCGGAAGCTTTCTTT	CSGGQGAPEAFF
TRBJ2-3	TRBV5-6	.	.	TGTGCCAGCAGCTCCGCAGAGGCGGCGGGTACGCAGTATTTT	CASSSAEAAGTQYF
TRBJ1-3	TRBV25-1	TRBD1	.	TGTGCCAGCAGTGAATTCACAGGGGCGCGCTCTGGAAACACCATATATTTT	CASSEFTGARSGNTIYF
TRBJ2-3	TRBV19	.	.	TGTGCCAGTAGAGGACAGAGGACAGATACGCAGTATTTT	CASRGQRTDTQYF
TRBJ1-1	TRBV10-3	.	.	TGTGCCATCAGGGGGGGGAGCCCTGAAGCTTTCTTT	CAIRGGSPEAFF
TRBJ1-1	TRBV7-9	TRBD1	.	TGTGCCAGCTATCGGACAGGAGGGAACACTGAAGCTTTCTTT	CASYRTGGNTEAFF
TRBJ2-1	TRBV6-6	.	.	TGTGCCAGCAGCCACGGACAGGGATCGAGGACTAGATCGGACTTCTTC	CASSHGQGSRTRSDFF
TRBJ2-5	TRBV30	.	.	TGTGCCTGGAGTTTAGGGGTTAGGACCCAGTACTTC	CAWSLGVRTQYF
TRBJ2-3	TRBV28	TRBD1	.	TGTGCCAGCAGTGCCGGGACAGTGAACACAGATACGCAGTATTTT	CASSAGTVNTDTQYF
TRBJ2-1	TRBV25-1	TRBD1	.	TGTGCCAGCAGTGGCTACAGGGGCCGGGAGCAGTTCTTC	CASSGYRGREQFF
TRBJ1-2	TRBV18	.	.	TGTGCCAGCTCAGAGGACTACGGATTTCCTGGCTACACCTTC	CASSEDYGFPGYTF
TRBJ1-2	TRBV19	.	.	TGTGCCAGTAGTATAGATCCAGTAAACTATGGCTACACCTTC	CASSIDPVNYGYTF